This TCR beta chain was captured by sequencing in a study of B cell selection in AIRE deficiency. General study findings and limits: Only TCRbeta was sequenced; approximately 37% of shared healthy Treg sequences appeared in Tconv.

Germline V gene lookup returns CDR1 WNHNN and CDR2 SYGVQD (reference sequence). The CDR3 extends over 15 amino acids. Trimming shortened V by 6 bases and J by 8 bases, and 22 bases separated the two germline ends. On this clone itself: Antigen specificity is unknown.

Regulatory T cells were sorted as CD4+CD25hiCD127low/negative. Unrelated healthy donors provided the controls. TCRdb keeps only in-frame clones here, not all; method: immunoSEQ multiplex PCR. The sample holds roughly 17,000 clones, about 93% seen once. Sample: CD4+CD25+ Tregs sorted from PBMCs. The receptor was derived from a human donor in good health. The gene calls are TRBV10-1 and TRBJ1-2; D ambiguous. The CDR3 loop is CASRDWTTEIGGYTF. The CDR3, as DNA: TGCGCCAGCAGGGACTGGACCACGGAAATTGGCGGCTACACCTTC.